This record concerns one TCR beta chain sequence. Its antigen remains unknown. The record originates from a study of shared clonotypes between healthy human individuals. This table comes from immunoSEQ multiplex PCR, and its TCRdb copy is limited to in-frame clones, with some not included. The sample consists of about 500,000 clones, roughly three quarters of them appearing once. Study results and limitations: An expected dependence of interdonor clonotype sharing on sequencing depth was noted.

The CDR3 totals 13 residues. J lost 3 bases, V lost 7 bases, and 1 base had no gene match. Germline lookup yields CDR1 SQVTM and CDR2 ANQGSEA. The source of this sequence is a woman in her forties in good health. Some clones in this sample may be carry-over from other donors' samples. This chain uses TRBV29-1 with TRBJ2-2; 11 bases agree with TRBD2. Sequenced: PBMCs. CDR3 coding DNA: TGCAGCGCGGGACTAGCGGACACCGGGGAGCTGTTTTTT. Residues: CSAGLADTGELFF.